This T cell receptor beta chain derives from a study of T cell responses to AZD1222 COVID-19 vaccine. Whole-study findings and limits: The reported proportion of spike-specific TCRs targeting unmutated variant regions was nearly half.

This clone was detected only a few times. The antigen is undetermined. The method was immunoSEQ multiplex PCR; TCRdb's version includes in-frame clones alone and lacks a portion of them. Of 100,000 to 150,000 clones in the sample, about 89% were seen once. This specimen consisted of peripheral blood, obtained on day 0 of AZD1222 vaccination. The sequence was collected from an adult in good health.

Written as DNA, the CDR3 is TGTGCCTGGAGTGTGGCAGGGGCTAGCAATCAGCCCCAGCATTTT. It specifies CAWSVAGASNQPQHF. The V call is TRBV30, the J call TRBJ1-5, with D possibly TRBD1 on 6 matching bases. Looked up from germline, CDR1 is GTSNPN and CDR2 is SVGIG (reference sequence). V was cut by 0 bases and J by 0 bases, with 9 bases left in between. There are 15 residues in the CDR3.